Listed below are T cell receptor beta chains from one sample, sequenced in a study of blood T cells in healthy people across ages. MiXCR, applied by TCRdb to the 5' RACE reads, yields one record per CDR3 protein. Of over 950,000 distinct CDR3 sequences in the sample, about 51% are singletons; the top ten hold over 20%. Sequenced: blood. The origin of the receptors is a woman aged 55-70 years in good health. The CDR3 runs from the conserved cysteine through the conserved F or W. The D gene is left open where the match is weak. Size values are once, few and many counts, or a class for expanded clones, and some rows have none.

>TRBJ1-5|NA|NA|TRBV6-6
CASRSGSSNQPQHF
TGTGCCAGCAGATCCGGGTCTTCTAATCAGCCCCAGCATTTT
>TRBJ1-2|NA|few|TRBV15
CATSREGYGYTF
TGTGCCACCAGCAGAGAAGGATATGGCTATACCTTC
>TRBJ2-7|TRBD2|NA|TRBV3-1
CASTRRLAGVEQYF
TGTGCCAGCACCCGACGGCTAGCGGGAGTCGAGCAGTACTTC
>TRBJ2-3|NA|once|TRBV11-2
CASSLRVLQYF
TGTGCCAGCAGCTTACGGGTTCTCCAGTATTTT
>TRBJ2-7|NA|once|TRBV2
CASIRVAYEQYF
TGTGCCAGCATTAGGGTCGCCTACGAGCAGTACTTC
>TRBJ1-5|TRBD1|NA|TRBV6-2/TRBV6-3
CASNGQGPYSNQPQHF
TGTGCCAGCAACGGACAGGGGCCTTATAGCAATCAGCCCCAGCATTTT
>TRBJ2-1|NA|few|TRBV4-3
CASSQGLLARAHNEQFF
TGCGCCAGCAGCCAAGGTCTTTTGGCGCGCGCCCACAATGAGCAGTTCTTC
>TRBJ2-5|NA|few|TRBV27
CASSLNSPYQETQYF
TGTGCCAGCAGTCTAAACTCACCGTACCAAGAGACCCAGTACTTC
>TRBJ1-1|NA|few|TRBV6-5
CASSYTGLGNTEAFF
TGTGCCAGCAGTTACACAGGGTTGGGGAACACTGAAGCTTTCTTT
>TRBJ2-5|NA|NA|TRBV6-1
CASSDDDRTLVLINEQYF
TGTGCCAGCAGTGACGACGACAGAACATTGGTTTTGATTAATGAGCAGTACTTC
>TRBJ2-3|TRBD2|NA|TRBV7-9
CASSLVEGGTSENPDTQYF
TGTGCCAGCAGCTTAGTGGAGGGGGGGACTAGCGAAAATCCCGATACGCAGTATTTT
>TRBJ2-7|NA|NA|TRBV25-1
CASSRGKGGFYEQYF
TGCGCCAGCAGTAGGGGGAAGGGGGGATTCTACGAGCAGTACTTC
>TRBJ2-5|NA|NA|TRBV7-2
CASGWETQYF
TGTGCCAGCGGCTGGGAGACCCAGTACTTC
>TRBJ2-3|NA|NA|TRBV14
CASSLILGGDTQYF
TGTGCCAGCAGCCTGATACTAGGTGGAGATACGCAGTATTTT
>TRBJ2-5|NA|NA|TRBV29-1
CSSLEQWETQYF
TGCAGCTCCCTGGAACAGTGGGAGACCCAGTACTTC
>TRBJ2-7|NA|many|TRBV4-1
CASSQVGGGSYEQYF
TGTGCCAGCAGCCAAGTCGGGGGCGGATCCTACGAGCAGTACTTC
>TRBJ2-3|NA|NA|TRBV7-3
CASSLTIVSTDTQYF
TGTGCCAGCAGCTTAACTATCGTTAGCACAGATACGCAGTATTTT
>TRBJ2-2|NA|NA|TRBV30
CAWKKAYTGELFF
TGTGCCTGGAAGAAAGCTTACACCGGGGAGCTGTTTTTT
>TRBJ2-5|NA|few|TRBV5-1
CASSFLGGRETQYF
TGCGCCAGCAGCTTTTTGGGGGGTAGAGAGACCCAGTACTTC
>TRBJ2-2|NA|once|TRBV15
CATSRVFGARTGELFF
TGTGCCACCAGCAGAGTCTTTGGGGCGCGGACCGGGGAGCTGTTTTTT
>TRBJ2-7|NA|once|TRBV2
CARELLGSSYNEQYF
TGTGCAAGGGAGTTATTAGGGAGCTCCTACAATGAGCAGTACTTC
>TRBJ2-3|NA|NA|TRBV20-1
CSAVRTFNSDTQYF
TGCAGTGCCGTCCGGACATTCAATTCAGATACGCAGTATTTT